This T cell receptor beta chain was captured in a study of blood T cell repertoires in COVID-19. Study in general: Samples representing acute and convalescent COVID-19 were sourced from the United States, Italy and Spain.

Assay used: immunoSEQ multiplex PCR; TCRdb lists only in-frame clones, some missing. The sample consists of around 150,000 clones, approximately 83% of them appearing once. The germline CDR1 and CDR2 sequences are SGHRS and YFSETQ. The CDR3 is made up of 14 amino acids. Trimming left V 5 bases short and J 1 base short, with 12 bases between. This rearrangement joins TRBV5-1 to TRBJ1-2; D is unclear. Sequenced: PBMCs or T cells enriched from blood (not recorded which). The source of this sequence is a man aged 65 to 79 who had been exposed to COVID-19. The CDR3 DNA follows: TGCGCCAGCAGTGTCCCGGAGGTTAACTATGGCTACACCTTC. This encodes CASSVPEVNYGYTF. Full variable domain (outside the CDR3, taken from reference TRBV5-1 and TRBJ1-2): KAGVTQTPRYLIKTRGQQVTLSCSPISGHRSVSWYQQTPGQGLQFLFEYFSETQRNKGNFPGRFSGRQFSNSRSEMNVSTLELGDSALYLCASSVPEVNYGYTFGSGTRLTVV.